This T cell receptor beta chain came from a study of graft-versus-host responses after intestinal transplantation. Study information: Recipients uniformly received anti-thymocyte globulin induction, followed by tacrolimus and steroids for approximately 3 years.

Details on this clone: Its antigen is unidentified.

Data came from immunoSEQ multiplex PCR; TCRdb stores just in-frame clones and leaves some out. The data show roughly 110,000 clones, about 91% seen once. Study findings and constraints: Present in recipient marrow, GvH clones included some that appeared first in ileum or blood.

Germline CDR1 reads MNHNS; CDR2 reads SASEGT. The CDR3 contains 13 residues. V dropped 5 bases and J dropped 4 bases, with 11 bases sitting between them. The sequence was collected from a human donor who was the organ donor for an intestinal transplant. This material consisted of unstimulated CD4+ T cells sorted from spleen or lymph node cells, taken before transplant. The gene calls are TRBV6-1 and TRBJ1-1, with D hard to call. The CDR3: CASSTLMATEAFF. The CDR3 region has the DNA TGTGCCAGCAGTACCCTCATGGCCACTGAAGCTTTCTTT.